This T cell receptor (beta chain) originates from a study of blood T cells in healthy people across ages. Study-wide results and caveats: While age rose, TCR beta diversity per million T cells dropped in a roughly linear way.

A second 7 to 11 cycle PCR used barcoded and J-beta primers. TCRdb recomputed calls from the 5' RACE reads with MiXCR, one row per CDR3 protein. The table lists around 800,000 distinct CDR3 sequences, around 43% of them singletons, with roughly 18% in the top ten. In regard to this clonotype: Its specificity is unknown.

Sequencing was performed on blood. The clonotype originates from a man aged 55 to 70 in good health.

CDR3 residues: CASSLYAVATNEKLFF. The DNA of the CDR3 is TGTGCCAGCAGCTTATACGCAGTTGCAACTAATGAAAAACTGTTTTTT. The chain carries TRBV7-9 and TRBJ1-4; no clear D gene. V lost 2 bases to trimming and J lost 0 bases, with 10 bases between them. The germline CDR1 and CDR2 sequences are SEHNR and FQNEAQ (reference sequence). The CDR3 consists of 16 residues.